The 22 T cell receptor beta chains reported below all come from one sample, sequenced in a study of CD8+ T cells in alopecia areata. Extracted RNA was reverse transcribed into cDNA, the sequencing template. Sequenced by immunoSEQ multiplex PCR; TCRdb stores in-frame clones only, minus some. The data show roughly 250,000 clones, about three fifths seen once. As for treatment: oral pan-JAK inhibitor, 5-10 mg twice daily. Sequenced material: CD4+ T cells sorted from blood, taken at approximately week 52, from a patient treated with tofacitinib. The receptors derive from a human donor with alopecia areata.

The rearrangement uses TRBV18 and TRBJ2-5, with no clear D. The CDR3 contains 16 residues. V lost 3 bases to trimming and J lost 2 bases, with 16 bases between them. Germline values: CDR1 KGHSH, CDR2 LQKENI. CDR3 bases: TGTGCCAGCTCACCTGTGACGGGTCCGCTGCAAGAGACCCAGTACTTC. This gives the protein CASSPVTGPLQETQYF.

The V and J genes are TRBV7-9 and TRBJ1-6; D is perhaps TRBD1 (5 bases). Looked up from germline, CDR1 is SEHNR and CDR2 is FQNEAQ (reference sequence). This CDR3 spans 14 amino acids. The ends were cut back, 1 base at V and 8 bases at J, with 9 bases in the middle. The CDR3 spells CASSLGDHYSPLHF. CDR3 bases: TGTGCCAGCAGCTTAGGGGACCACTATTCACCCCTCCACTTT.

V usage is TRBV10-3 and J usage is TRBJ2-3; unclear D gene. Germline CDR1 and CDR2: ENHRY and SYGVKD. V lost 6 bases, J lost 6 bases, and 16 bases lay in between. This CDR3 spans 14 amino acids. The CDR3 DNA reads TGTGCCATCAGGGAAGACCGCATATCGGATACGCAGTATTTT. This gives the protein CAIREDRISDTQYF.

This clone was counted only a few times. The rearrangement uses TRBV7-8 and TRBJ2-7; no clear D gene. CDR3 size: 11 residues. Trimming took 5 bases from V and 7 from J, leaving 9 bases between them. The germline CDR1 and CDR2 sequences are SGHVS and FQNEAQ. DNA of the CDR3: TGTGCCAGCAGCGGACGTTGGGAGCAGTACTTC. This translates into CASSGRWEQYF.

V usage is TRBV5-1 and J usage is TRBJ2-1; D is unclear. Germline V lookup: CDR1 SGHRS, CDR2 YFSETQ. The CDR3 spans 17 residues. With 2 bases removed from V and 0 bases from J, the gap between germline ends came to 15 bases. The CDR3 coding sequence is TGCGCCAGCAGCTTCTCGACCAGATCCAGCTCCTACAATGAGCAGTTCTTC. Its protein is CASSFSTRSSSYNEQFF. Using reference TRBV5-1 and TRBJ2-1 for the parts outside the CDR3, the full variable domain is KAGVTQTPRYLIKTRGQQVTLSCSPISGHRSVSWYQQTPGQGLQFLFEYFSETQRNKGNFPGRFSGRQFSNSRSEMNVSTLELGDSALYLCASSFSTRSSSYNEQFFGPGTRLTVL.

This CDR3 is CASSPGDSRLSSYEQYF. In nucleotides, the CDR3 is TGTGCCAGCAGCCCGGGGGACAGTCGACTAAGCTCCTACGAGCAGTACTTC. V is TRBV9 and J is TRBJ2-7; weak D call: TRBD1 (7 bases). CDR1 and CDR2 from the germline V gene are SGDLS and YYNGEE. This CDR3 has 17 amino acids. V lost 4 bases and J lost 0, with 20 bases in between.

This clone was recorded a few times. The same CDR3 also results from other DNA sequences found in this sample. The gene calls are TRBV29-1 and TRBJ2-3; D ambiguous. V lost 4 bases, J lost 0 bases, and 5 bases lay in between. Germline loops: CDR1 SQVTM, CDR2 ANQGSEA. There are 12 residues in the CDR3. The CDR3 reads CSVGASTDTQYF. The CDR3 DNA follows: TGCAGCGTTGGGGCTAGCACAGATACGCAGTATTTT.

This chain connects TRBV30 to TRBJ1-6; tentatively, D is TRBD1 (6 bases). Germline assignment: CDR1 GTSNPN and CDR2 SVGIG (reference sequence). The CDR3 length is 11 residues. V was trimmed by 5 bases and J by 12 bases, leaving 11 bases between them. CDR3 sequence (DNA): TGTGCCTGGGGGACAAACAGACCCCTCCACTTT. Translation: CAWGTNRPLHF.

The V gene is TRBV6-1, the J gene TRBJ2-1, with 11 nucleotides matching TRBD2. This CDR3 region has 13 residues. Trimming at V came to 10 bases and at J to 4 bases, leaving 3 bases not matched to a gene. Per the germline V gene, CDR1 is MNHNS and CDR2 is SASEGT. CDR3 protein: CAKLAGVYNEQFF. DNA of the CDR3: TGTGCCAAACTAGCGGGGGTGTACAATGAGCAGTTCTTC.

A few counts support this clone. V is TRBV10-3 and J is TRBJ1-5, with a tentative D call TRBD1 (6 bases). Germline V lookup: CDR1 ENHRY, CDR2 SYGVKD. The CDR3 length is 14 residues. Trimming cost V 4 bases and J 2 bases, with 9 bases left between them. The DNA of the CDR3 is TGTGCCATCAGTGTGGGGGCGGGCAATCAGCCCCAGCATTTT. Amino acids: CAISVGAGNQPQHF.

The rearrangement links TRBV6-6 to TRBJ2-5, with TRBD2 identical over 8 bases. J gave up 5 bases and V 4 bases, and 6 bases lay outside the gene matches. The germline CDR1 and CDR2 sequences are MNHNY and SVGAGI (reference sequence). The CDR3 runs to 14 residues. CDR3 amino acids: CASSWRGAVETQYF. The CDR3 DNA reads TGTGCCAGCAGTTGGCGGGGGGCAGTGGAGACCCAGTACTTC.

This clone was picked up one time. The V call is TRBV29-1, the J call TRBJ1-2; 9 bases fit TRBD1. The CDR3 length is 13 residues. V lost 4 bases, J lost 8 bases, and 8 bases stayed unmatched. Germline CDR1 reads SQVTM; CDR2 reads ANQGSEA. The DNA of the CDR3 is TGCAGCGTTGTGGGACAGGGCACTTGGGGCTACACCTTC. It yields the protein CSVVGQGTWGYTF.

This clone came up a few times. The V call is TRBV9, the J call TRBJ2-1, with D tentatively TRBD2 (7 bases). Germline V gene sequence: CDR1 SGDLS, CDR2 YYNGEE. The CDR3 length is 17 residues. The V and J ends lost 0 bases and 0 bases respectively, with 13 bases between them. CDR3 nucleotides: TGTGCCAGCAGCGTAGCCTCGGCGGGGGCCTCCTACAATGAGCAGTTCTTC. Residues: CASSVASAGASYNEQFF.

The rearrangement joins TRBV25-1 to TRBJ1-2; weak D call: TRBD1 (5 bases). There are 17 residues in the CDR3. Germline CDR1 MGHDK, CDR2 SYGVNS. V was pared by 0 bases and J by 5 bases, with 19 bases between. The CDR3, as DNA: TGTGCCAGCAGTGAATATCCCGGGACGGGTGGAGGATATGGCTACACCTTC. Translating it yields CASSEYPGTGGGYGYTF.

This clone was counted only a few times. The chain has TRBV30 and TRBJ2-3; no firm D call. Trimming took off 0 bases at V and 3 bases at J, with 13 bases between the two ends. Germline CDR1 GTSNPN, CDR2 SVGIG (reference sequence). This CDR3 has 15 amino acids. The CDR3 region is CAWSVGPSRTDTQYF. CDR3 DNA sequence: TGTGCCTGGAGTGTGGGCCCGTCGAGGACAGATACGCAGTATTTT.

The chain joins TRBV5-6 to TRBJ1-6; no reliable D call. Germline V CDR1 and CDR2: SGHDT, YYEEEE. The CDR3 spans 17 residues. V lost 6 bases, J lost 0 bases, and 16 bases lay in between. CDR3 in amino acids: CASTTTGASSYNSPLHF. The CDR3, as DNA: TGTGCCAGCACCACAACGGGCGCCAGCTCCTATAATTCACCCCTCCACTTT.

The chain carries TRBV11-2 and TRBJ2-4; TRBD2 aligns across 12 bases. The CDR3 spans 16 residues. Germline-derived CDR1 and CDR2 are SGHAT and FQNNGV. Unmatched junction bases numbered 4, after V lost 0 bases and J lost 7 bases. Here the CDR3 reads CASSLDLAGGLNIQYF. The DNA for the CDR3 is TGTGCCAGCAGCTTAGACCTAGCGGGGGGGCTTAACATTCAGTACTTC.

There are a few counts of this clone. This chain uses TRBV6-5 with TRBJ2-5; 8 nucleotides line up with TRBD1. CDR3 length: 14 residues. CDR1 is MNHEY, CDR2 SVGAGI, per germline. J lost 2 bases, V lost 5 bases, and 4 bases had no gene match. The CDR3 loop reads CASSPRDRQETQYF. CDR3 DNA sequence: TGTGCCAGCAGTCCTCGGGACAGGCAAGAGACCCAGTACTTC.

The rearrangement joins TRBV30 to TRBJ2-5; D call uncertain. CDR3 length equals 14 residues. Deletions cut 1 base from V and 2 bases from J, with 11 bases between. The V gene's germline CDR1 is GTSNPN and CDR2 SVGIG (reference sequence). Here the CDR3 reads CAWSETPEQETQYF. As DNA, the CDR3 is TGTGCCTGGAGTGAAACTCCAGAACAAGAGACCCAGTACTTC.

The CDR3 DNA follows: TGTGCCAGCAGTTATACAGACAACTATGGCTACACCTTC. This encodes CASSYTDNYGYTF. The chain has TRBV25-1 and TRBJ1-2; D ambiguous. Per germline, CDR1 MGHDK and CDR2 SYGVNS. This CDR3 has 13 amino acids. Trimming shortened V by 5 bases and J by 2 bases, and 9 bases separated the two germline ends.

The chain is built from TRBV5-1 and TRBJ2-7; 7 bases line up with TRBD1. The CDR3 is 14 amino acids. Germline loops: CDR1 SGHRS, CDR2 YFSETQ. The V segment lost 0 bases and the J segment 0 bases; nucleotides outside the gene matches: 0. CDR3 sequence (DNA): TGCGCCAGCAGCTTGGGGGACAGCTCCTACGAGCAGTACTTC. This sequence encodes CASSLGDSSYEQYF.

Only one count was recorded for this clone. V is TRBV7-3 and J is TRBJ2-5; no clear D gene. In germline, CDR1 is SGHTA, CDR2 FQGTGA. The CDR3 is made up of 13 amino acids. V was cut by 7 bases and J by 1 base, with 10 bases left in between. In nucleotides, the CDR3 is TGTGCCAGCACCCCCGGCGGCCAAGAGACCCAGTACTTC. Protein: CASTPGGQETQYF. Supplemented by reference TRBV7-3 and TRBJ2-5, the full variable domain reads GAGVSQTPSNKVTEKGKYVELRCDPISGHTALYWYRQSLGQGPEFLIYFQGTGAADDSGLPNDRFFAVRPEGSVSTLKIQRTERGDSAVYLCASTPGGQETQYFGPGTRLLVL.